The present entry profiles one T cell receptor (beta chain) with its context. Its cognate antigen is unknown. This sample was included in a study of T cells in lung cancer brain metastases. Whole-study context: No interval therapy was given to most of the 20 patients.

Using immunoSEQ multiplex PCR, the repertoire was profiled, and TCRdb retains in-frame clones only, with some absent. Found here are approximately 3,000 clones, about 87% of them singletons; the top ten hold 11%. V lost 6 bases and J 7 bases, leaving 18 bases between the germline ends. The CDR3 spans 14 residues. Germline CDR1 MNHEY, CDR2 SMNVEV (reference sequence). Overall study results and limits: Most clones were lesion-specific, with limited overlap between paired lesions (Morisita around 0.25).

This chain connects TRBV27 to TRBJ1-2; D not certain. The receptor's source is a man aged 55 to 70 with non-small cell lung cancer. The sample was tumor tissue from the primary lung tumor. CDR3 nucleotides: TGTGCCAGCAGAACCACCGCCAGGATCTCTGGCTACACCTTC. This gives the protein CASRTTARISGYTF.